These 23 T cell receptor beta chains share one sample of origin, sequenced in a study of cytomegalovirus exposure and HLA in healthy donors (dated by TCRdb to about 2017). The library was built by means of the immunoSEQ multiplex PCR assay. For the multiplex PCR, a mixture combining 60 forward primers for TCR Vbeta segments and 13 reverse primers for TCR Jbeta segments was used. TCRdb retrieved this table from immuneACCESS and kept in-frame rearrangements only. Not all clones are present; in checked studies, unresolved V genes account for under half, and no reason is known for the remainder. This sample holds 65,000 to 95,000 clones; roughly 70% were observed only once. The ten largest account for roughly 12% of the sample. Sequencing was done on a sample of PBMCs. The receptor source for this set is a man between 70 and 80 years old in good health and CMV-seronegative.

V gene TRBV18 combines with J gene TRBJ2-5, with D hard to call. Per germline, CDR1 KGHSH and CDR2 LQKENI. V lost 4 bases and J lost 0, with 3 bases in between. This CDR3 is built from 12 residues. CDR3 residues: CASSLNQETQYF. CDR3 nucleotide sequence: TGTGCCAGCTCACTAAACCAAGAGACCCAGTACTTC.

This clone appeared a few times. The rearrangement uses TRBV6-5 and TRBJ1-2; the match to TRBD1 covers 7 bases. Germline CDR1 MNHEY, CDR2 SVGAGI. This CDR3 region has 12 residues. V gave up 6 bases and J gave up 4 bases; unmatched junction bases: 2. CDR3 sequence (DNA): TGTGCCAGCAGAAGGGACAGCTATGGCTACACCTTC. Encoded protein: CASRRDSYGYTF.

The genes are TRBV29-1 and TRBJ2-2, with 7 bases matching TRBD2. Losses at the gene ends were 4 bases for V and 1 base for J; bases not matched to a gene: 6. There are 15 residues in the CDR3. Looked up from germline, CDR1 is SQVTM and CDR2 is ANQGSEA. The CDR3 sequence is CSVGGTGGNTGELFF. The DNA for the CDR3 is TGCAGCGTTGGTGGAACGGGAGGGAACACCGGGGAGCTGTTTTTT.

This clone has just a few counts. V is TRBV6-1 and J is TRBJ1-5; 7 positions match TRBD1. The CDR3 is made up of 15 amino acids. Germline CDR1 MNHNS, CDR2 SASEGT. V shed 7 bases and J 1 base; nucleotides not matched to a gene: 7. The CDR3 loop is CASTVAGGSNQPQHF. CDR3 nucleotide sequence: TGTGCCAGCACGGTGGCAGGGGGAAGCAATCAGCCCCAGCATTTT.

The chain couples TRBV28 to TRBJ1-2; 12 bases align to TRBD1. Germline values: CDR1 MDHEN, CDR2 SYDVKM. This CDR3 has 15 residues. V shed 6 bases, J shed 8 bases, and the junction held 10 bases outside the gene matches. This CDR3 reads CASRMTGQGAKGYTF. CDR3 coding DNA: TGTGCCAGCAGGATGACGGGACAGGGGGCGAAAGGCTACACCTTC.

J is TRBJ1-5 and V is TRBV18; possibly TRBD1 for D (5 bases). The germline V and J ends were trimmed by 7 bases and 4 bases, with 14 bases remaining between them. Looked up from germline, CDR1 is KGHSH and CDR2 is LQKENI. There are 14 residues in the CDR3. CDR3: CASWGGTDNQPQHF. CDR3 sequence (DNA): TGTGCCAGCTGGGGAGGGACCGATAATCAGCCCCAGCATTTT.

V is TRBV4-1 and J is TRBJ2-2, with 7 bases matching TRBD2. CDR3 length equals 15 residues. J was trimmed by 4 bases and V by 8 bases; bases with no gene match: 10. Germline V gene lookup returns CDR1 MGHRA and CDR2 YSYEKL. The CDR3 is CASGILGGGTGELFF. Here the CDR3 DNA reads TGCGCCAGCGGTATTCTGGGGGGGGGCACCGGGGAGCTGTTTTTT.

The chain employs TRBV19 and TRBJ2-1, with D perhaps TRBD2 (6 bases). Germline CDR1 reads LNHDA; CDR2 reads SQIVND (reference sequence). There are 16 residues in the CDR3. V was cut by 0 bases and J by 3 bases, with 12 bases left in between. CDR3 protein: CASSIDGGEVYNEQFF. The DNA of the CDR3 is TGTGCCAGTAGTATAGATGGAGGGGAAGTCTACAATGAGCAGTTCTTC.

The genes are TRBV6-5 and TRBJ1-1; the D is unclear. CDR3 length equals 15 residues. V was shortened by 5 bases and J by 0 bases, with 13 bases between the two germline ends. The germline V gene encodes CDR1 MNHEY and CDR2 SVGAGI. The CDR3 reads CASSNGVGMNTEAFF. The CDR3 DNA reads as TGTGCCAGCAGTAACGGGGTAGGGATGAACACTGAAGCTTTCTTT.

This chain links TRBV19 with TRBJ2-1, with TRBD2 as a possible D gene (6 bases). Deletions cut 6 bases from V and 2 bases from J, with 17 bases between. The CDR3 runs to 16 residues. CDR1 and CDR2 from the germline V gene are LNHDA and SQIVND (reference sequence). The DNA of the CDR3 is TGTGCCAGTAGCAACCCCCGACTAGTTGCCTACAATGAGCAGTTCTTC. Protein product: CASSNPRLVAYNEQFF.

The chain is built from TRBV2 and TRBJ2-2; tentatively, D is TRBD2 (6 bases). Deletions cut 4 bases from V and 8 bases from J, with 11 bases between. The CDR3 is 13 residues long. Germline CDR1 and CDR2: SNHLY and FYNNEI. CDR3 region: CASSATSKGELFF. The CDR3 bases are TGTGCCAGCAGTGCGACTAGTAAGGGGGAGCTGTTTTTT.

This clone occurred a few times. The chain combines TRBV4-1 with TRBJ2-1; 9 bases match TRBD1. The CDR3 loop spans 14 amino acids. J was trimmed by 9 bases and V by 3 bases; bases with no gene match: 6. CDR1 is MGHRA and CDR2 is YSYEKL in the germline V gene. The CDR3 DNA sequence: TGCGCCAGCAGCCAGATAACAGGGGGCGGTGAGCAGTTCTTC. Translation gives CASSQITGGGEQFF.

This clone turned up a few times. The genes are TRBV11-2 and TRBJ1-1; no firm D call. V was shortened by 5 bases and J by 4 bases, with 11 bases between the two germline ends. Germline V gives CDR1 SGHAT, CDR2 FQNNGV. The CDR3 has 13 residues. The CDR3 loop is CASSHNAGTEAFF. CDR3 nucleotide sequence: TGTGCCAGCAGCCACAACGCGGGCACTGAAGCTTTCTTT.

The chain couples TRBV25-1 to TRBJ2-7; 10 bases agree with TRBD1. J lost 4 bases, V lost 3 bases, and 9 bases had no gene match. The germline V gene encodes CDR1 MGHDK and CDR2 SYGVNS. The length of the CDR3 is 16 residues. In DNA form, the CDR3 reads TGTGCCAGCAGTGACCCCGGGACAGGGGAAGGGTACGAGCAGTACTTC. The encoded protein is CASSDPGTGEGYEQYF.

The genes are TRBV2 and TRBJ2-1; D is possibly TRBD1 (6 bases). V shed 2 bases and J shed 8 bases, with 10 bases lying between them. Germline V gene data show CDR1 as SNHLY and CDR2 as FYNNEI. This CDR3 has 13 residues. DNA for the CDR3: TGTGCCAGCAGTGAACGGGACACCGATGAGCAGTTCTTC. Translated: CASSERDTDEQFF.

For the CDR3, the DNA is TGTGCCAGCAGCTTAGACCAGGGACTAGCCCCGGAGCAGTACTTC. Translation gives CASSLDQGLAPEQYF. This chain connects TRBV11-2 to TRBJ2-7; 9 positions match TRBD2. The CDR3 spans 15 residues. V trimming: 0 bases; J trimming: 7 bases; junction bases outside the gene matches: 7. The germline V gene encodes CDR1 SGHAT and CDR2 FQNNGV.

This chain connects TRBV9 to TRBJ1-6; no firm D call. Germline V gives CDR1 SGDLS, CDR2 YYNGEE. V was clipped by 3 bases and J by 6 bases, with 13 bases between them. The CDR3 is made up of 15 amino acids. The CDR3 DNA reads as TGTGCCAGCAGCGCCCGGGAGGAAGCTAATTCACCCCTCCACTTT. The encoded protein is CASSAREEANSPLHF.

This chain links TRBV11-2 with TRBJ1-2; a possible D gene is TRBD1 (5 bases). V was pared by 3 bases and J by 5 bases, with 13 bases between. This CDR3 comprises 14 residues. Germline loops: CDR1 SGHAT, CDR2 FQNNGV. The CDR3 is CASSFDGAGYGYTF. CDR3 sequence (DNA): TGTGCCAGCAGCTTCGACGGGGCGGGATATGGCTACACCTTC.

V is TRBV4-1 and J is TRBJ1-1; 7 nucleotides line up with TRBD1. V lost 4 bases to trimming and J lost 1 base; unmatched junction nucleotides: 3. The germline CDR1 and CDR2 sequences are MGHRA and YSYEKL. The CDR3 is 14 amino acids. CDR3 protein: CASSPGTANTEAFF. The CDR3 coding sequence is TGCGCCAGCAGCCCGGGGACAGCGAACACTGAAGCTTTCTTT.

V gene TRBV14 combines with J gene TRBJ2-1, with 7 bases identical to TRBD1. CDR1 and CDR2 from the germline V gene are SGHDN and FVKESK. The CDR3 consists of 12 residues. The V gene end was trimmed by 2 bases and the J gene end by 14 bases; junction bases not matched to a gene: 6. The CDR3 loop is CASSQTPGQKFF. CDR3 DNA sequence: TGTGCCAGCAGCCAAACTCCGGGACAGAAGTTCTTC.

This chain links TRBV5-8 with TRBJ2-5; D is uncertain. Germline CDR1 is SGHTS and CDR2 is YDEGEE. V was clipped by 0 bases and J by 5 bases, with 11 bases between them. The CDR3 length is 14 residues. The chain's CDR3 is CASSLAVIVETQYF. CDR3 coding DNA: TGTGCCAGCAGCTTGGCGGTTATAGTGGAGACCCAGTACTTC. Drawing the rest from reference TRBV5-8 and TRBJ2-5, the complete variable domain is EAGVTQSPTHLIKTRGQQATLRCSPISGHTSVYWYQQALGLGLQFLLWYDEGEERNRGNFPPRFSGRQFPNYSSELNVNALELEDSALYLCASSLAVIVETQYFGPGTRLLVL.

Written as DNA, the CDR3 is TGTGCCAGCAGTGGGGGACAGGACTCCTACGAGCAGTACTTC. It yields the protein CASSGGQDSYEQYF. The rearrangement uses TRBV28 and TRBJ2-7, with 8 positions matching TRBD1. From germline, CDR1 is MDHEN and CDR2 SYDVKM. Trimming removed 5 bases from V and 0 bases from J; junction bases left unmatched: 3. The CDR3 length is 14 residues.

The rearrangement joins TRBV6-5 to TRBJ1-1; no reliable D call. This CDR3 is built from 11 residues. Between the trimmed V and J ends, which lost 5 bases and 4 bases, there was a span of 5 bases. The germline V gene encodes CDR1 MNHEY and CDR2 SVGAGI. The CDR3 protein is CASSGGTEAFF. The DNA for the CDR3 is TGTGCCAGCAGTGGAGGCACTGAAGCTTTCTTT.